This record looks at one T cell receptor (beta chain) sequence and its context. No antigen is known for it. A sample-barcoded 5' primer and a J-beta primer mix were used in a second PCR of roughly 7 to 11 cycles. In TCRdb, the 5' RACE reads were re-called with MiXCR into one record per CDR3 protein. The sample carries fewer than 750,000 distinct CDR3 sequences, about 45% recorded once. These data are taken from a study of blood T cells in healthy people across ages. Overall study findings and caveats: Roughly linear age-related decline in beta diversity appeared, significant by age approximately 43.

CDR1 is ENHRY and CDR2 is SYGVKD in the germline V gene. This CDR3 is built from 15 residues. Trimming removed 8 bases from V and 1 base from J, with 16 bases in between. V usage is TRBV10-3 and J usage is TRBJ2-3; D may correspond to TRBD1 or TRBD2 (5 bases each). The source is an elderly man in good health. The sample taken for sequencing was blood. This chain's CDR3 is CAISQGVRGTDTQYF. The CDR3 DNA reads TGTGCCATCTCCCAAGGGGTGCGGGGCACAGATACGCAGTATTTT.